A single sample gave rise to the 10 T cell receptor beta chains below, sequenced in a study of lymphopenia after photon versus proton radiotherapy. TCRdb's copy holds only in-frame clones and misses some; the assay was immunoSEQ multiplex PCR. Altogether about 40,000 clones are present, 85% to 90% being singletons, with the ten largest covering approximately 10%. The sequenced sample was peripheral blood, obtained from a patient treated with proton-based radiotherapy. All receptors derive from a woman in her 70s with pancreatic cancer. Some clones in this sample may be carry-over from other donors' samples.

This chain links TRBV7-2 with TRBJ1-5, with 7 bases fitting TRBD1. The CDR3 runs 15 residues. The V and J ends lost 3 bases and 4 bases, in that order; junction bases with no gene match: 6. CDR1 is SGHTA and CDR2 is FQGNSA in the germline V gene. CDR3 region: CASSLRQGTNQPQHF. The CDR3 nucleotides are TGTGCCAGCAGCTTGCGACAGGGCACGAATCAGCCCCAGCATTTT.

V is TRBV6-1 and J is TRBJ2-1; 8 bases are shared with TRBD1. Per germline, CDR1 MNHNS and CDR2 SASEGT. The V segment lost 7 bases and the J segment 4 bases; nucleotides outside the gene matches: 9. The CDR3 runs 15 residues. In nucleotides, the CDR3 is TGTGCCAGCATCCTGGACAGGGCATCTTACAATGAGCAGTTCTTC. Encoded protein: CASILDRASYNEQFF.

The DNA of the CDR3 is TGTGCCAGCACCTCAGGGTGGGCGGATACGCAGTATTTT. This translates into CASTSGWADTQYF. The rearrangement links TRBV7-2 to TRBJ2-3; perhaps TRBD1 as D (5 bases). Germline V gene lookup returns CDR1 SGHTA and CDR2 FQGNSA. The CDR3 is made up of 13 amino acids. Trimming shortened V by 7 bases and J by 6 bases, and 14 bases separated the two germline ends. The full variable domain, its missing parts supplied by reference TRBV7-2 and TRBJ2-3, is GAGVSQSPSNKVTEKGKDVELRCDPISGHTALYWYRQSLGQGLEFLIYFQGNSAPDKSGLPSDRFSAERTGGSVSTLTIQRTQQEDSAVYLCASTSGWADTQYFGPGTRLTVL.

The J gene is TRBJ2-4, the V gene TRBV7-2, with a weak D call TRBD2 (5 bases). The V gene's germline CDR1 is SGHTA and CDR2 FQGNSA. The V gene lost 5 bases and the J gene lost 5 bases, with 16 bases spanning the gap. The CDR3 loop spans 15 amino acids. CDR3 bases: TGTGCCAGCAGCCCCCTTCAGGCCGGGGAAAACATTCAGTACTTC. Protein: CASSPLQAGENIQYF.

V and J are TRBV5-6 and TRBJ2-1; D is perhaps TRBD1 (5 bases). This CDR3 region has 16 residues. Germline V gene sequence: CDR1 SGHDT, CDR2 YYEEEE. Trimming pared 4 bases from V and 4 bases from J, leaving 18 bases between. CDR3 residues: CASSAIHRLGYNEQFF. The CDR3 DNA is TGTGCCAGCAGCGCTATTCACAGGTTGGGGTACAATGAGCAGTTCTTC.

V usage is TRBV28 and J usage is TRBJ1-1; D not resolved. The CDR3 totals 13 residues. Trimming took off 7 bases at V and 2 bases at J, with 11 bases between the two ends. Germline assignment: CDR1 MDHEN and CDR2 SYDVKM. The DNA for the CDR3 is TGTGCCAGCAAAAAAAACACAAACACTGAAGCTTTCTTT. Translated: CASKKNTNTEAFF.

The CDR3: CASSPGTGSYEQYF. In DNA, the CDR3 is TGCGCCAGCAGCCCCGGGACAGGATCCTACGAGCAGTACTTC. The V gene is TRBV5-1, the J gene TRBJ2-7; 8 nucleotides match TRBD1. This CDR3 region has 14 residues. V shed 4 bases, J shed 1 base, and the junction held 4 bases outside the gene matches. CDR1 and CDR2 from the germline V gene are SGHRS and YFSETQ.

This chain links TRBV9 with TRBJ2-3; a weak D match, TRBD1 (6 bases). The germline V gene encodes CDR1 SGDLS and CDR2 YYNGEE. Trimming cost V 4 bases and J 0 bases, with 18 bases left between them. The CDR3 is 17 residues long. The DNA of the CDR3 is TGTGCCAGCAGCCCACAGGGTTATACCTCTAGCACAGATACGCAGTATTTT. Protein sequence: CASSPQGYTSSTDTQYF.

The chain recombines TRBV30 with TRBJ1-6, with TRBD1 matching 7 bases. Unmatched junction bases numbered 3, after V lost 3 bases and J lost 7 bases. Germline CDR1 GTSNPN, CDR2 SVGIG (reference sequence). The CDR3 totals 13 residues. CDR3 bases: TGTGCCTGGAGGCGGGACAGCAATTCACCCCTCCACTTT. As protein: CAWRRDSNSPLHF.

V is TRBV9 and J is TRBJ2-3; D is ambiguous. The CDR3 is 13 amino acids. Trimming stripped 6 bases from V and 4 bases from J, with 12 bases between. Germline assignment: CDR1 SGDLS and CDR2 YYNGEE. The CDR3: CASKTSGADTQYF. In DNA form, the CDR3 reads TGTGCCAGCAAAACTTCCGGCGCAGATACGCAGTATTTT.